This T cell receptor (beta chain) derives from a study of T cell responses to AZD1222 COVID-19 vaccine. The CDR3 is 16 residues long. Method: immunoSEQ multiplex PCR; TCRdb's copy keeps in-frame clones and lacks some. The sample has about 150,000 clones, roughly nine tenths seen once. This sequence was found in an adult in good health. The V and J genes are TRBV12-1 and TRBJ1-5; the D call TRBD1 from the table was never checked on the DNA. TRBV12-1 constitutes a pseudogene. The sample consisted of peripheral blood, taken on day 0 of AZD1222 vaccination. The CDR3 sequence: CASSFSGQGAFQPQHF. The CDR3 DNA is TGTGCCAGCAGCTTCTCAGGGCAGGGGGCGTTTCAGCCCCAGCATTTT.